The next 23 T cell receptor beta chains were all read from a single sample in a study of T cells in Graves' hyperthyroidism and ophthalmopathy. RNA transcripts served as the template for amplifying TCR beta CDR3 regions. When the TCR CDR3 underwent first-round RT-PCR, the HTBI primer set was used. TCRdb redid the calling of the multiplex PCR reads with MiXCR, one entry per CDR3 protein. Among roughly 660,000 distinct CDR3 sequences listed, 15% to 20% were seen once. Input material: blood. Receptors originate from a middle-aged man with Graves' hyperthyroidism.

There are a few counts of this clonotype. The V call is TRBV7-9, the J call TRBJ2-2, with D maybe TRBD1 (6 bases). The germline V gene has CDR1 SEHNR and CDR2 FQNEAQ (reference sequence). There are 14 residues in the CDR3. Trimming left V 7 bases short and J 6 bases short, with 15 bases between. The CDR3 DNA reads as TGTGCCAGCATGGGGCAGGGGTATGCCGGGGAGCTGTTTTTT. Translating gives CASMGQGYAGELFF.

As for this clonotype: A single base separates this from a much larger clone, so it may be a read error. The genes are TRBV3-1 and TRBJ1-1; TRBD1 is a possible D gene (6 bases). CDR3 length: 15 residues. CDR1 is LGHDT, CDR2 YNNKEL, per germline (reference sequence). This CDR3 reads CVSSQDRGAGTEAFF. CDR3 bases: TGTGTCAGCAGCCAAGATCGGGGGGCGGGCACTGAAGCTTTCTTT. Full variable domain (remainder filled in from reference TRBV3-1 and TRBJ1-1): DTAVSQTPKYLVTQMGNDKSIKCEQNLGHDTMYWYKQDSKKFLKIMFSYNNKELIINETVPNRFSPKSPDKAHLNLHINSLELGDSAVYFCVSSQDRGAGTEAFFGQGTRLTVV.

This clonotype was detected a few times. This chain joins TRBV6-1 and TRBJ2-7; 7 positions match TRBD2. CDR3 length: 13 amino acids. Germline V CDR1 and CDR2: MNHNS, SASEGT. V was clipped by 8 bases and J by 3 bases; unmatched bases: 7. As DNA, the CDR3 is TGTGCCAGCGGGCTAGCGGTCCGCTACGAGCAGTACTTC. It specifies CASGLAVRYEQYF.

V is TRBV6-1 and J is TRBJ1-1; 10 bases line up with TRBD1. Germline V gene sequence: CDR1 MNHNS, CDR2 SASEGT. With 4 bases clipped from V and 3 bases from J, the junction kept 5 bases outside the gene matches. The CDR3 is 15 residues long. In DNA form, the CDR3 reads TGTGCCAGCAGTGGACAGGGGGCAGGGGACACTGAAGCTTTCTTT. This gives the protein CASSGQGAGDTEAFF.

There are many counts of this clonotype. This rearrangement joins TRBV27 to TRBJ1-2; D remains ambiguous. The V end lost 5 bases, the J end lost 7 bases, and 20 bases lay between the germline ends. The CDR3 covers 15 residues. The germline V gene encodes CDR1 MNHEY and CDR2 SMNVEV (reference sequence). CDR3 loop: CASSPTTGSDSGYTF. The DNA of the CDR3 is TGTGCCAGCAGTCCCACGACTGGTTCAGATTCTGGCTACACCTTC.

This clonotype was found many times. The rearrangement joins TRBV20-1 to TRBJ2-7; D is possibly TRBD1 (5 bases). The ends were cut back, 4 bases at V and 5 bases at J, with 12 bases in the middle. Germline V gene lookup returns CDR1 DFQATT and CDR2 SNEGSKA (reference sequence). There are 12 residues in the CDR3. The CDR3 region has the DNA TGCAGTGCTAAGGGGCAGCTCGACGAGCAGTACTTC. Encoded protein: CSAKGQLDEQYF.

This clonotype was counted many times. The chain joins TRBV7-9 to TRBJ2-7; 7 bases agree with TRBD2. Germline V gene sequence: CDR1 SEHNR, CDR2 FQNEAQ (reference sequence). V was pared by 1 base and J by 3 bases, with 9 bases of the junction left unmatched. CDR3 length: 16 residues. As DNA, the CDR3 is TGTGCCAGCAGCTTAGTTTTCGGACTAGGAGACTACGAGCAGTACTTC. Amino acid sequence: CASSLVFGLGDYEQYF.

This clonotype was observed many times. The chain employs TRBV7-2 and TRBJ2-7, with a possible D match to TRBD2 (6 bases). V was clipped by 2 bases and J by 4 bases, with 12 bases between them. This CDR3 is built from 14 residues. Germline CDR1 and CDR2: SGHTA and FQGNSA. CDR3 DNA sequence: TGTGCCAGCAGCTTATGGGCCGCGGGATACGAGCAGTACTTC. This sequence encodes CASSLWAAGYEQYF.

There are a few counts of this clonotype. V is TRBV4-1 and J is TRBJ2-7; D is perhaps TRBD1 (6 bases). The V gene lost 3 bases and the J gene lost 1 base, with 16 bases spanning the gap. The CDR3 spans 16 residues. CDR1 and CDR2 from the germline V gene are MGHRA and YSYEKL. The CDR3 nucleotides are TGCGCCAGCAGCCACCCCTCGACAGGAGCTTCCTACGAGCAGTACTTC. Translated: CASSHPSTGASYEQYF.

This clonotype was seen repeatedly, ten times or more. The chain is built from TRBV6-1 and TRBJ2-3; D is uncertain. CDR3 size: 15 residues. The germline V gene encodes CDR1 MNHNS and CDR2 SASEGT. V lost 6 bases and J 5 bases, leaving 18 bases between the germline ends. CDR3 sequence reads: CASRTLTEDLDTQYF. CDR3 nucleotides: TGTGCCAGCAGAACCCTAACCGAGGATTTAGATACGCAGTATTTT.

This clonotype was recorded many times. V gene TRBV5-1 combines with J gene TRBJ1-1, with a tentative D call TRBD1 (5 bases). V gave up 0 bases and J gave up 2 bases, with 11 bases separating them. CDR1 and CDR2 from the germline V gene are SGHRS and YFSETQ. The CDR3 has 15 amino acids. This CDR3 is CASSLGGMLNTEAFF. For the CDR3, the DNA is TGCGCCAGCAGCTTGGGGGGGATGTTAAACACTGAAGCTTTCTTT.

This clonotype was counted only a few times. The J gene is TRBJ1-2, the V gene TRBV7-9, with TRBD1 matching 12 bases. The CDR3 spans 16 residues. Trimming at V came to 0 bases and at J to 8 bases, leaving 7 bases not matched to a gene. CDR1 is SEHNR, CDR2 FQNEAQ, per germline (reference sequence). For the CDR3, the DNA is TGTGCCAGCAGCTTAGCGCCGGGACAGGGGGCGAAAGGCTACACCTTC. Its protein is CASSLAPGQGAKGYTF.

This chain uses TRBV28 with TRBJ1-6, with D unclear. V was shortened by 2 bases and J by 9 bases, with 5 bases between the two germline ends. This CDR3 is built from 12 residues. Per the germline V gene, CDR1 is MDHEN and CDR2 is SYDVKM. DNA for the CDR3: TGTGCCAGCAGTTTAAAGGGTTCACCCCTCCACTTT. This codes for CASSLKGSPLHF.

This clonotype showed up many times. The V call is TRBV19, the J call TRBJ1-5; TRBD1 matches at 8 bases. V lost 7 bases and J lost 2; bases outside the gene matches: 4. This CDR3 spans 14 amino acids. The germline V gene has CDR1 LNHDA and CDR2 SQIVND (reference sequence). Here the CDR3 reads CASTPDRGNQPQHF. The CDR3 DNA reads as TGTGCCAGTACCCCGGACAGGGGCAATCAGCCCCAGCATTTT.

This clonotype was observed a few times. The rearrangement uses TRBV5-1 and TRBJ2-2, with 8 bases identical to TRBD2. Germline CDR1 is SGHRS and CDR2 is YFSETQ. This CDR3 is built from 14 residues. V shed 3 bases and J 4 bases; nucleotides not matched to a gene: 2. The CDR3 spells CASSSGTSTGELFF. The DNA of the CDR3 is TGCGCCAGCAGCTCCGGGACTAGCACCGGGGAGCTGTTTTTT.

This clonotype has only a few counts. J is TRBJ2-7 and V is TRBV7-8; 8 nucleotides match TRBD1. The CDR3 extends over 14 amino acids. Germline CDR1 and CDR2: SGHVS and FQNEAQ. Trimming removed 7 bases from V and 5 bases from J; junction bases left unmatched: 10. CDR3 protein: CASKPRTGYNEQYF. CDR3 sequence (DNA): TGTGCCAGCAAACCCAGGACAGGGTACAACGAGCAGTACTTC.

This clonotype came up many times. The chain is built from TRBV20-1 and TRBJ2-1; D call uncertain. This CDR3 is built from 12 residues. Per the germline V gene, CDR1 is DFQATT and CDR2 is SNEGSKA (reference sequence). The V end lost 1 base, the J end lost 10 bases, and 11 bases lay between the germline ends. For the CDR3, the DNA is TGCAGTGCTAGAGGCCGCTATGTCGAGCAGTTCTTC. Amino acid sequence: CSARGRYVEQFF.

This clonotype was recorded at least ten times. This chain uses TRBV3-1 with TRBJ1-5; 8 positions match TRBD1. Losses at the gene ends were 1 base for V and 6 bases for J; bases not matched to a gene: 2. The CDR3 extends over 14 amino acids. Per germline, CDR1 LGHDT and CDR2 YNNKEL (reference sequence). The DNA for the CDR3 is TGTGCCAGCAGCCAAGGACAGGGGATTCAGCCCCAGCATTTT. Translation: CASSQGQGIQPQHF.

This clonotype was picked up many times. The rearrangement links TRBV2 to TRBJ2-1; TRBD2 aligns across 10 bases. Per the germline V gene, CDR1 is SNHLY and CDR2 is FYNNEI. The V and J ends lost 3 bases and 7 bases, in that order; junction bases with no gene match: 6. This CDR3 has 15 residues. The CDR3, as DNA: TGTGCCAGCAGTGAGGCTCTAGCGGGGGTTAATGAGCAGTTCTTC. This codes for CASSEALAGVNEQFF.

Regarding this clonotype: Since a much larger clone is just one base distant, this may be a read error. The chain employs TRBV6-5 and TRBJ2-7; TRBD1 might be the D (5 bases). V lost 0 bases and J lost 6, with 9 bases in between. The CDR3 sequence is 13 residues long. From germline, CDR1 is MNHEY and CDR2 SVGAGI. The CDR3 protein is CASSYSGQTEQYF. CDR3 nucleotide sequence: TGTGCCAGCAGTTACTCGGGGCAGACCGAGCAGTACTTC.

This clonotype was recorded a few times. The chain joins TRBV4-1 to TRBJ2-7; D is possibly TRBD2 (6 bases). Trimming cost V 4 bases and J 0 bases, with 13 bases left between them. Germline-derived CDR1 and CDR2 are MGHRA and YSYEKL. CDR3 length: 15 amino acids. This chain's CDR3 is CASSPRDWSSYEQYF. The CDR3 DNA follows: TGCGCCAGCAGCCCCCGGGACTGGAGCTCCTACGAGCAGTACTTC.

This clonotype was observed a few times. The chain combines TRBV9 with TRBJ1-1; the D gene is possibly TRBD1 (5 bases). The CDR3 contains 14 residues. The germline V and J ends were trimmed by 0 bases and 4 bases, with 10 bases remaining between them. The germline CDR1 and CDR2 sequences are SGDLS and YYNGEE. The CDR3 bases are TGTGCCAGCAGCGTAGCTGCGGGGACCACTGAAGCTTTCTTT. Its translation is CASSVAAGTTEAFF. The variable domain in full, with the rest retrieved from reference TRBV9 and TRBJ1-1, is DSGVTQTPKHLITATGQRVTLRCSPRSGDLSVYWYQQSLDQGLQFLIQYYNGEERAKGNILERFSAQQFPDLHSELNLSSLELGDSALYFCASSVAAGTTEAFFGQGTRLTVV.

This clonotype has just a few counts. The rearrangement links TRBV20-1 to TRBJ2-7; a possible D gene is TRBD2 (5 bases). V gave up 3 bases and J gave up 3 bases, with 9 bases separating them. The CDR3 spans 12 residues. Germline V CDR1 and CDR2: DFQATT, SNEGSKA (reference sequence). CDR3 DNA: TGCAGTGCTAGTGTTGGAGGCTACGAGCAGTACTTC. Its protein is CSASVGGYEQYF.